The 25 T cell receptor beta chains given below trace back to one sample, sequenced in a study of beta chain features in type 1 diabetes. Reverse transcribing all isolated RNA meant expressed TCRB transcripts were sequenced. Method: immunoSEQ multiplex PCR; TCRdb's copy keeps in-frame clones and lacks some. The data hold over 150,000 clones, with approximately 13% observed a single time. Material: central memory CD4+ T cells from blood. All receptors come from a woman aged 18-29 years in good health.

The chain recombines TRBV9 with TRBJ1-2; TRBD1 matches 7 bases. CDR3 length: 14 amino acids. V lost 4 bases and J lost 6; bases outside the gene matches: 9. Germline V gene lookup returns CDR1 SGDLS and CDR2 YYNGEE. CDR3 sequence: CASSRTDRDNGYTF. CDR3 sequence (DNA): TGTGCCAGCAGCCGTACTGACAGGGACAATGGCTACACCTTC. Full variable domain (rest looked up from reference TRBV9 and TRBJ1-2): DSGVTQTPKHLITATGQRVTLRCSPRSGDLSVYWYQQSLDQGLQFLIQYYNGEERAKGNILERFSAQQFPDLHSELNLSSLELGDSALYFCASSRTDRDNGYTFGSGTRLTVV.

This sequence joins TRBV19 and TRBJ2-1, with TRBD2 matching over 12 bases. The V segment lost 5 bases and the J segment 3 bases; nucleotides outside the gene matches: 2. Per the germline V gene, CDR1 is LNHDA and CDR2 is SQIVND (reference sequence). CDR3 size: 15 residues. The CDR3, as DNA: TGTGCCAGTAGTCTACTAGCGGGGGGCTACAATGAGCAGTTCTTC. This encodes CASSLLAGGYNEQFF.

CDR3 amino acids: CASSPPGVRSEQFF. The CDR3 coding sequence is TGTGCCAGCTCACCCCCTGGCGTCCGGAGTGAGCAGTTCTTC. V is TRBV18 and J is TRBJ2-1, with no clear D. V shed 3 bases and J shed 9 bases, with 15 bases lying between them. The CDR3 is made up of 14 amino acids. Germline values: CDR1 KGHSH, CDR2 LQKENI.

The chain joins TRBV7-2 to TRBJ2-7; D is perhaps TRBD2 (6 bases). V was clipped by 5 bases and J by 4 bases, with 12 bases between them. CDR3 size: 13 residues. Per the germline V gene, CDR1 is SGHTA and CDR2 is FQGNSA. The CDR3 DNA sequence: TGTGCCAGCAGCCGACTAGGAGCGTACGAGCAGTACTTC. Translating it yields CASSRLGAYEQYF.

The chain joins TRBV9 to TRBJ2-2, with TRBD2 identical over 10 bases. CDR1 is SGDLS and CDR2 is YYNGEE in the germline V gene. V shed 3 bases, J shed 5 bases, and the junction held 4 bases outside the gene matches. This CDR3 has 15 amino acids. The CDR3 reads CASSDLTSGTGELFF. In nucleotides, the CDR3 is TGTGCCAGCAGCGATTTGACTAGCGGGACCGGGGAGCTGTTTTTT.

This chain links TRBV11-2 with TRBJ2-7; 14 bases agree with TRBD2. With V trimmed by 2 bases and J by 5 bases, 8 bases remained unmatched. CDR3 length: 17 amino acids. Germline values: CDR1 SGHAT, CDR2 FQNNGV. The CDR3 DNA is TGTGCCAGCAGCTTAATTGTTTGGACTAGCGGGAGGAACGAGCAGTACTTC. Protein: CASSLIVWTSGRNEQYF. The entire variable domain, with the rest obtained from reference TRBV11-2 and TRBJ2-7, is as follows: EAGVAQSPRYKIIEKRQSVAFWCNPISGHATLYWYQQILGQGPKLLIQFQNNGVVDDSQLPKDRFSAERLKGVDSTLKIQPAKLEDSAVYLCASSLIVWTSGRNEQYFGPGTRLTVT.

This clone turned up a few times. V gene TRBV4-1 combines with J gene TRBJ2-1; TRBD2 aligns across 12 bases. The CDR3 length is 19 residues. The germline V gene has CDR1 MGHRA and CDR2 YSYEKL. J was trimmed by 5 bases and V by 1 base; bases with no gene match: 12. The CDR3 DNA reads TGCGCCAGCAGCCAAGCCCGGGCTAGCGGGAGGGCCGGGGACAATGAGCAGTTCTTC. Its protein product is CASSQARASGRAGDNEQFF.

The table lists this clone with a few counts. The chain combines TRBV5-1 with TRBJ2-1; 9 bases fit TRBD1. The CDR3 has 15 residues. In germline, CDR1 is SGHRS, CDR2 YFSETQ. J gave up 8 bases and V 4 bases, and 10 bases lay outside the gene matches. As DNA, the CDR3 is TGCGCCAGCAGCCTGGGAACAGGGGGCAAGGATGAGCAGTTCTTC. It translates to CASSLGTGGKDEQFF. The whole variable domain, remainder taken from reference TRBV5-1 and TRBJ2-1, is KAGVTQTPRYLIKTRGQQVTLSCSPISGHRSVSWYQQTPGQGLQFLFEYFSETQRNKGNFPGRFSGRQFSNSRSEMNVSTLELGDSALYLCASSLGTGGKDEQFFGPGTRLTVL.

The V and J genes are TRBV7-9 and TRBJ2-5, with D maybe TRBD1 (8 bases). Germline CDR1 reads SEHNR; CDR2 reads FQNEAQ (reference sequence). Trimming pared 4 bases from V and 5 bases from J, leaving 17 bases between. The CDR3 totals 15 residues. The CDR3 sequence: CASSYWTGRGETQYF. CDR3 nucleotide sequence: TGTGCCAGCAGCTACTGGACAGGGCGGGGGGAGACCCAGTACTTC.

The J gene is TRBJ1-1, the V gene TRBV28; weak D call: TRBD1 (5 bases). V lost 2 bases, J lost 10 bases, and 23 bases lay in between. From germline, CDR1 is MDHEN and CDR2 SYDVKM. The CDR3 consists of 16 residues. The CDR3 loop is CASSLKGFRQGRGAFF. The CDR3 bases are TGTGCCAGCAGTTTAAAAGGGTTTCGGCAGGGAAGGGGAGCTTTCTTT.

This clone occurred a few times. The chain links TRBV6-1 to TRBJ1-1; D ambiguous. Trimming left V 10 bases short and J 6 bases short, with 15 bases between. Germline CDR1 reads MNHNS; CDR2 reads SASEGT. The CDR3 runs to 12 residues. For the CDR3, the DNA is TGTGCCACCAACCCGGCAGCGCCTGAAGCTTTCTTT. This encodes CATNPAAPEAFF.

This clone showed up many times. Written as DNA, the CDR3 is TGTGCCAGCAGCTTAGGCAGGTCCTACGAGCAGTACTTC. Translating gives CASSLGRSYEQYF. The V call is TRBV7-9, the J call TRBJ2-7; D remains ambiguous. Trimming stripped 1 base from V and 1 base from J, with 5 bases between. The CDR3 totals 13 residues. The V gene's germline CDR1 is SEHNR and CDR2 FQNEAQ (reference sequence).

This clone was counted only a few times. The rearrangement joins TRBV30 to TRBJ2-5; possible D gene TRBD2, 5 bases. CDR1 and CDR2 (germline): GTSNPN, SVGIG (reference sequence). The CDR3 contains 15 residues. The V gene lost 3 bases and the J gene lost 2 bases, with 16 bases spanning the gap. This CDR3 is CAWRGWAGLQETQYF. In nucleotides, the CDR3 is TGTGCCTGGAGAGGGTGGGCGGGTCTGCAAGAGACCCAGTACTTC.

The gene calls are TRBV29-1 and TRBJ1-1; D uncertain. The CDR3 runs 12 residues. The ends were cut back, 4 bases at V and 2 bases at J, with 8 bases in the middle. Germline CDR1 is SQVTM and CDR2 is ANQGSEA. CDR3 loop: CSVARYNTEAFF. As DNA, the CDR3 is TGCAGCGTTGCCAGATACAACACTGAAGCTTTCTTT.

The V and J genes are TRBV9 and TRBJ2-7, with a possible D match to TRBD2 (7 bases). Deletions cut 0 bases from V and 1 base from J, with 23 bases between. The CDR3 is 19 residues long. Germline loops: CDR1 SGDLS, CDR2 YYNGEE. CDR3 sequence reads: CASSVGPSGNRRGSYEQYF. CDR3 coding DNA: TGTGCCAGCAGCGTAGGGCCCAGCGGGAATCGGAGGGGGTCCTACGAGCAGTACTTC.

This clone was observed a handful of times. The CDR3 protein is CASSLEGRNRETQYF. The CDR3 bases are TGTGCCAGCAGCTTGGAGGGGAGGAACCGGGAGACCCAGTACTTC. The rearrangement uses TRBV5-4 and TRBJ2-5, with a weak D call TRBD2 (6 bases). The germline CDR1 and CDR2 sequences are SGHNT and YYREEE (reference sequence). The CDR3 length is 15 residues. The V and J ends lost 0 bases and 5 bases respectively, with 14 bases between them.

This clone was detected a few times. The chain couples TRBV27 to TRBJ2-7, with 7 bases identical to TRBD1. Germline CDR1 and CDR2: MNHEY and SMNVEV (reference sequence). The V segment lost 5 bases and the J segment 3 bases; nucleotides outside the gene matches: 10. There are 15 residues in the CDR3. The DNA of the CDR3 is TGTGCCAGCAGTCTTCCCGGGACAGCGAGCTACGAGCAGTACTTC. This gives the protein CASSLPGTASYEQYF.

V and J are TRBV7-2 and TRBJ2-1; 10 bases agree with TRBD1. Germline CDR1 and CDR2: SGHTA and FQGNSA. The ends lost 3 bases at V and 12 bases at J; junction bases unmatched: 11. The CDR3 consists of 15 residues. The CDR3 loop is CASSFRQGALGGQFF. CDR3 DNA: TGTGCCAGCAGCTTCAGACAGGGGGCTCTCGGCGGGCAGTTCTTC.

In its sample, this clone was seen a few times. V is TRBV27 and J is TRBJ1-2; 11 positions match TRBD1. The CDR3 length is 14 residues. V was clipped by 10 bases and J by 2 bases; unmatched bases: 6. Germline loops: CDR1 MNHEY, CDR2 SMNVEV (reference sequence). The CDR3 spells CATRTGGANYGYTF. In DNA, the CDR3 is TGTGCCACCCGGACAGGGGGCGCGAACTATGGCTACACCTTC.

This clone came up a few times. This chain joins TRBV6-6 and TRBJ2-1; 14 bases are a match to TRBD2. The V gene's germline CDR1 is MNHNY and CDR2 SVGAGI (reference sequence). The CDR3 runs to 15 residues. The V gene end was trimmed by 6 bases and the J gene end by 5 bases; junction bases not matched to a gene: 3. The DNA for the CDR3 is TGTGCCAGCAGCCGGGGACTAGCGGGGGACAATGAGCAGTTCTTC. This codes for CASSRGLAGDNEQFF.

This chain links TRBV29-1 with TRBJ1-2; 7 bases agree with TRBD1. Germline CDR1 SQVTM, CDR2 ANQGSEA. The CDR3 consists of 13 residues. J lost 1 base, V lost 4 bases, and 3 bases had no gene match. The CDR3 is CSVGAGGNYGYTF. The CDR3 coding sequence is TGCAGCGTTGGGGCAGGGGGTAACTATGGCTACACCTTC.

This clone was observed a few times. V and J are TRBV4-3 and TRBJ1-5; D is ambiguous. V lost 0 bases to trimming and J lost 7 bases, with 13 bases between them. This CDR3 has 15 residues. In germline, CDR1 is LGHNA, CDR2 YSLEER. The CDR3 region has the DNA TGCGCCAGCAGCCAAGAGTGGGAGGGAGGCCAGCCCCAGCATTTT. This gives the protein CASSQEWEGGQPQHF.

This clone showed up just a few times. This chain uses TRBV25-1 with TRBJ1-5; D is possibly TRBD1 (5 bases). The CDR3 runs 14 residues. Between the trimmed V and J ends, which lost 1 base and 7 bases, there was a span of 11 bases. CDR1 and CDR2 from the germline V gene are MGHDK and SYGVNS. The CDR3 DNA reads TGTGCCAGCAGTGAATGGGGGGAAGGGCAGCCCCAGCATTTT. As protein: CASSEWGEGQPQHF.

The chain carries TRBV5-4 and TRBJ2-5, with TRBD2 as a possible D gene (6 bases). Germline V gives CDR1 SGHNT, CDR2 YYREEE (reference sequence). The CDR3 runs 14 residues. Trimming removed 0 bases from V and 4 bases from J, with 10 bases in between. The CDR3 protein is CASSLDGRAETQYF. In DNA, the CDR3 is TGTGCCAGCAGCTTGGACGGGAGAGCAGAGACCCAGTACTTC.

The chain has TRBV5-1 and TRBJ1-2; D might be TRBD1 (5 bases). There are 15 residues in the CDR3. V gave up 0 bases and J gave up 8 bases, with 17 bases separating them. Per germline, CDR1 SGHRS and CDR2 YFSETQ. CDR3 nucleotide sequence: TGCGCCAGCAGCTTGGGGGGCGGCCAACCTGGCGGCTACACCTTC. Its protein is CASSLGGGQPGGYTF.